This is a list of T cell receptor beta chains from one sample in a study of beta chain features in type 1 diabetes. The data were produced by immunoSEQ multiplex PCR, yet TCRdb's version contains in-frame clones alone and is incomplete. The data hold some 280,000 clones, with approximately 15% observed a single time. Sequenced sample: naive CD4+ T cells from blood. The receptors stem from a man under 40 with type 1 diabetes. The CDR3 runs from the conserved cysteine through the conserved F or W. The D gene is left open where the match is weak. Size values are once, few and many counts, or a class for expanded clones, and some rows have none.

V	size	D	J	CDR3	DNA
TRBV4-2	-	TRBD2	TRBJ2-2	CASSQVSAGAGELFF	TGTGCCAGCAGCCAAGTGTCAGCGGGAGCCGGGGAGCTGTTTTTT
TRBV7-2	few	-	TRBJ2-7	CASSLAGEREQYF	TGTGCCAGCAGCTTAGCAGGGGAACGCGAGCAGTACTTC
TRBV9	few	-	TRBJ2-1	CASSVDPNSYNEQFF	TGTGCCAGCAGCGTAGATCCCAATTCCTACAATGAGCAGTTCTTC
TRBV5-6	-	-	TRBJ2-5	CASSLSGVEETQYF	TGTGCCAGCAGCTTGTCAGGGGTTGAGGAGACCCAGTACTTC
TRBV25-1	-	-	TRBJ1-2	CASRSGYGYGYTF	TGTGCCAGCCGCTCAGGATATGGCTATGGCTACACCTTC
TRBV28	-	-	TRBJ2-7	CASIGGRQSSYEQYF	TGTGCCAGCATCGGGGGACGGCAGAGCTCCTACGAGCAGTACTTC
TRBV10-3	-	TRBD2	TRBJ2-3	CAITTSGQSTDTQYF	TGTGCCATCACTACTAGCGGGCAAAGCACAGATACGCAGTATTTT
TRBV9	few	TRBD2	TRBJ2-2	CASSAQASSGPSTGELFF	TGTGCCAGCAGCGCCCAGGCGTCTAGCGGTCCTAGCACCGGGGAGCTGTTTTTT
TRBV28	-	-	TRBJ2-7	CASTPGGGYYEQYF	TGTGCCAGCACCCCAGGCGGAGGGTACTACGAGCAGTACTTC
TRBV5-1	few	TRBD2	TRBJ2-3	CASSFSSGSSTDTQYF	TGCGCCAGCAGCTTTTCGAGCGGGAGTAGCACAGATACGCAGTATTTT
TRBV28	-	-	TRBJ2-3	CASSPSTSSTDTQYF	TGTGCCAGCAGTCCTTCGACTTCTAGCACAGATACGCAGTATTTT
TRBV5-1	-	-	TRBJ2-3	CASSLESGTTTDTQYF	TGCGCCAGCAGCTTGGAATCAGGGACAACCACAGATACGCAGTATTTT
TRBV19	-	TRBD1	TRBJ1-1	CASSLSPGTGNTEAFF	TGTGCCAGTAGTCTGAGTCCCGGGACAGGAAACACTGAAGCTTTCTTT
TRBV7-2	few	TRBD2	TRBJ2-7	CASSLDGGGYEQYF	TGTGCCAGCAGCTTAGATGGCGGGGGCTACGAGCAGTACTTC
TRBV5-1	-	-	TRBJ2-5	CASSLDREETQYF	TGCGCCAGCAGCTTGGACAGGGAAGAGACCCAGTACTTC
TRBV9	few	TRBD2	TRBJ2-5	CASSVGLAGGEGETQYF	TGTGCCAGCAGCGTAGGACTAGCGGGAGGTGAGGGGGAGACCCAGTACTTC
TRBV2	few	-	TRBJ2-2	CASRPGLNTGELFF	TGTGCCAGCAGGCCGGGACTGAACACCGGGGAGCTGTTTTTT